The 14 T cell receptor beta chains below all came from one sample that was sequenced in a study of technical replicates of blood from several donors. TCRdb's table, derived via immunoSEQ multiplex PCR, lists solely in-frame clones and lacks some. The sample lists more than 70,000 clones, approximately 93% occurring once. The sample consisted of T cells isolated from PBMCs. The receptors were gathered from a human donor in good health.

The chain carries TRBV28 and TRBJ1-2; a weak D match, TRBD1 (5 bases). Looked up from germline, CDR1 is MDHEN and CDR2 is SYDVKM. V was clipped by 2 bases and J by 2 bases, with 12 bases between them. The CDR3 loop spans 15 amino acids. Here the CDR3 reads CASSLAQQANYGYTF. The CDR3, as DNA: TGTGCCAGCAGTTTAGCGCAACAGGCGAACTATGGCTACACCTTC.

With regard to this clone: The junction departs from germline at one end; a sequencing error may be responsible. The same CDR3 can be traced to other DNA sequences in this sample. V usage is TRBV30 and J usage is TRBJ2-7, with 9 bases that match TRBD2. Germline CDR1 is GTSNPN and CDR2 is SVGIG (reference sequence). The CDR3 extends over 15 amino acids. The CDR3, as DNA: TGTGCCTGGAGGAAGAGACTAGCGGATAACTACGAGCAGTACTTT. The encoded protein is CAWRKRLADNYEQYF.

In DNA form, the CDR3 reads TGTGCCATCAGACAGGGGGCGCGCAATAGCTACTCTGGGGCCAACGTCCTGACTTTC. It specifies CAIRQGARNSYSGANVLTF. This chain links TRBV10-3 with TRBJ2-6, with 9 bases fitting TRBD1. Looked up from germline, CDR1 is ENHRY and CDR2 is SYGVKD. The CDR3 covers 19 residues. V was clipped by 6 bases and J by 0 bases; unmatched bases: 12.

The genes are TRBV4-2 and TRBJ2-1; 11 nucleotides match TRBD2. The V segment lost 1 base and the J segment 8 bases; nucleotides outside the gene matches: 7. The CDR3 runs to 16 residues. CDR1 and CDR2 (germline): LGHNA, YNFKEQ. The CDR3 is CASSQGISGGADEQFF. CDR3 coding DNA: TGTGCCAGCAGCCAAGGGATTAGCGGGGGGGCTGATGAGCAGTTCTTC.

The J gene is TRBJ2-1, the V gene TRBV4-1; tentative D call: TRBD2 (6 bases). Trimming cost V 2 bases and J 12 bases, with 8 bases left between them. Germline CDR1 and CDR2: MGHRA and YSYEKL. CDR3 length: 11 residues. This CDR3 reads CASSQMGGQFF. The CDR3 nucleotides read TGCGCCAGCAGCCAAATGGGGGGGCAGTTCTTC.

The chain links TRBV19 to TRBJ1-2; 8 bases match TRBD1. The V gene end was trimmed by 5 bases and the J gene end by 6 bases; junction bases not matched to a gene: 8. Germline CDR1 reads LNHDA; CDR2 reads SQIVND (reference sequence). This CDR3 has 14 residues. The CDR3 is CASSLQGARDGYTF. The CDR3 DNA sequence: TGTGCCAGTAGTCTCCAGGGGGCGCGAGATGGCTACACCTTC.

The V and J genes are TRBV19 and TRBJ2-1; 14 bases line up with TRBD2. Trimming cost V 7 bases and J 8 bases; bases outside gene matches: 10. The CDR3 extends over 16 amino acids. Germline values: CDR1 LNHDA, CDR2 SQIVND (reference sequence). The CDR3 region has the DNA TGTGCCAGTACCCCTGGGACTAGCGGGGGCGGACATGAGCAGTTCTTC. Translation: CASTPGTSGGGHEQFF.

V and J are TRBV28 and TRBJ2-2; 7 nucleotides agree with TRBD2. V trimming: 4 bases; J trimming: 6 bases; junction bases outside the gene matches: 11. Germline-derived CDR1 and CDR2 are MDHEN and SYDVKM. The CDR3 is made up of 16 amino acids. The CDR3 DNA follows: TGTGCCAGCAGTTCGGGAGGCCGCAGAAGGGCCGGGGAGCTGTTTTTT. It codes for CASSSGGRRRAGELFF.

The CDR3 reads CASSLARAYEQYF. The DNA for the CDR3 is TGCGCCAGCAGCTTGGCTAGAGCATACGAGCAGTACTTC. V gene TRBV5-1 combines with J gene TRBJ2-7; no clear D gene. V was trimmed by 0 bases and J by 4 bases, leaving 8 bases between them. This CDR3 is built from 13 residues. CDR1 SGHRS and CDR2 YFSETQ come from the germline V gene. Supplemented by reference TRBV5-1 and TRBJ2-7, the full variable domain reads KAGVTQTPRYLIKTRGQQVTLSCSPISGHRSVSWYQQTPGQGLQFLFEYFSETQRNKGNFPGRFSGRQFSNSRSEMNVSTLELGDSALYLCASSLARAYEQYFGPGTRLTVT.

This chain links TRBV6-1 with TRBJ2-3; 12 nucleotides match TRBD2. The CDR3 is 20 residues long. CDR1 and CDR2 from the germline V gene are MNHNS and SASEGT. The V gene end was trimmed by 0 bases and the J gene end by 2 bases; junction bases not matched to a gene: 12. CDR3 bases: TGTGCCAGCAGTGAAGCGCTTGGTCTAGCGGGGGGGCCGAACACAGATACGCAGTATTTT. Its protein is CASSEALGLAGGPNTDTQYF.

The chain employs TRBV10-2 and TRBJ1-1; no clear D. With 3 bases removed from V and 8 bases from J, the gap between germline ends came to 13 bases. Germline CDR1 and CDR2: WSHSY and SAAADI. This CDR3 has 13 residues. The CDR3 spells CASSDPTLGEAFF. The CDR3, as DNA: TGCGCCAGCAGTGATCCCACACTCGGGGAAGCTTTCTTT.

This sequence joins TRBV5-1 and TRBJ2-5; maybe TRBD2 (7 bases). V lost 0 bases and J lost 5, with 14 bases in between. This CDR3 is 15 amino acids long. Germline CDR1 reads SGHRS; CDR2 reads YFSETQ. The CDR3 sequence is CASSLASGGVETQYF. In DNA form, the CDR3 reads TGCGCCAGCAGCTTGGCCTCGGGGGGCGTTGAGACCCAGTACTTC.

J is TRBJ2-7 and V is TRBV28; D unresolved. Between the trimmed V and J ends, which lost 4 bases and 5 bases, there was a span of 18 bases. CDR3 length: 15 amino acids. Germline assignment: CDR1 MDHEN and CDR2 SYDVKM. The DNA of the CDR3 is TGTGCCAGCAGTTACGGAAGCTGGTCTGGAGACGAGCAGTACTTC. It translates to CASSYGSWSGDEQYF.

The chain joins TRBV12-5 to TRBJ2-1; the D gene is possibly TRBD2 (5 bases). This CDR3 is 14 amino acids long. Between the trimmed V and J ends, which lost 5 bases and 7 bases, there was a span of 15 bases. The germline V gene encodes CDR1 LGHNT and CDR2 FRNRAP. CDR3 nucleotides: TGTGCTAGTGGTCCGGGAATAGGACTGAATGAGCAGTTCTTC. It is translated as CASGPGIGLNEQFF.